The 14 T cell receptor beta chains below come from one sample, sequenced in a study of blood T cell repertoires in COVID-19. The table came from immunoSEQ multiplex PCR; TCRdb's copy has only in-frame clones and leaves some out. This sample has around 42,000 clones, with approximately 79% found just once. The material sequenced was peripheral blood. These receptors came from an elderly woman with acute or convalescent COVID-19.

This CDR3 reads CASSSQGAGGNTIYF. The CDR3 DNA reads TGTGCCAGCAGCTCACAGGGCGCAGGGGGAAACACCATATATTTT. This chain uses TRBV5-4 with TRBJ1-3; D is possibly TRBD1 (6 bases). This CDR3 region has 15 residues. CDR1 SGHNT and CDR2 YYREEE come from the germline V gene (reference sequence). V lost 3 bases and J 4 bases, leaving 14 bases between the germline ends.

The J gene is TRBJ1-1, the V gene TRBV5-1; possible D gene TRBD1, 5 bases. CDR1 SGHRS and CDR2 YFSETQ come from the germline V gene. The CDR3 length is 16 residues. Trimming left V 3 bases short and J 5 bases short, with 20 bases between. Written as DNA, the CDR3 is TGCGCCAGCAGCTCGGATGGGCTTGGGGGAGGGACTGAAGCTTTCTTT. Translated: CASSSDGLGGGTEAFF.

This clone was seen more than once but under ten times. V is TRBV6-2 or TRBV6-3 and J is TRBJ2-2; 7 bases align to TRBD2. Germline V gene lookup returns CDR1 MNHEY and CDR2 SVGEGT. V gave up 2 bases and J gave up 6 bases; unmatched junction bases: 9. The CDR3 consists of 16 residues. CDR3: CASSYRASGGPGELFF. The CDR3 DNA reads as TGTGCCAGCAGTTACAGGGCTAGCGGCGGTCCCGGGGAGCTGTTTTTT.

The chain has TRBV11-2 and TRBJ2-7; D call uncertain. The CDR3 extends over 13 amino acids. Germline V gene lookup returns CDR1 SGHAT and CDR2 FQNNGV. Between the trimmed V and J ends, which lost 2 bases and 5 bases, there was a span of 10 bases. Here the CDR3 reads CASSLPVLHEQYF. CDR3 sequence (DNA): TGTGCCAGCAGCTTACCGGTCCTCCACGAGCAGTACTTC.

V gene TRBV10-1 combines with J gene TRBJ2-7; a possible D gene is TRBD1 (5 bases). CDR3 length: 15 residues. The germline CDR1 and CDR2 sequences are WNHNN and SYGVQD (reference sequence). Trimming took off 0 bases at V and 5 bases at J, with 14 bases between the two ends. In nucleotides, the CDR3 is TGCGCCAGCAGTGAGTCGGTCCAGGGTCGAGACGAGCAGTACTTC. The encoded protein is CASSESVQGRDEQYF.

This clone has more than one count but fewer than ten. The chain is built from TRBV2 and TRBJ1-3; 7 bases are shared with TRBD1. There are 14 residues in the CDR3. Unmatched junction bases numbered 4, after V lost 6 bases and J lost 2 bases. CDR1 SNHLY and CDR2 FYNNEI come from the germline V gene. In DNA form, the CDR3 reads TGTGCCAGCAGCACGGACAGGCCTGGAAACACCATATATTTT. Translated: CASSTDRPGNTIYF.

The V gene is TRBV7-2, the J gene TRBJ1-2; TRBD1 is a possible D gene (5 bases). The CDR3 spans 13 residues. Germline values: CDR1 SGHTA, CDR2 FQGNSA. Trimming cost V 2 bases and J 7 bases, with 11 bases left between them. CDR3 sequence reads: CASSLFGGVGYTF. The CDR3 region has the DNA TGTGCCAGCAGCTTATTCGGGGGAGTTGGCTACACCTTC.

The chain has TRBV3-1 (or the pseudogene TRBV3-2) and TRBJ1-1; 9 bases are shared with TRBD1. The CDR3 has 14 residues. In germline, CDR1 is LGHDT, CDR2 YNNKEL (reference sequence). V shed 4 bases and J 10 bases; nucleotides not matched to a gene: 10. In DNA form, the CDR3 reads TGTGCCAGCAGCCGCTTGAAAAAACAGGGGGCAGCTTTCTTT. Its translation is CASSRLKKQGAAFF.

V usage is TRBV10-3 and J usage is TRBJ1-2; 12 nucleotides line up with TRBD1. The CDR3 has 14 residues. Per the germline V gene, CDR1 is ENHRY and CDR2 is SYGVKD. The V gene end was trimmed by 7 bases and the J gene end by 6 bases; junction bases not matched to a gene: 6. The CDR3 nucleotides are TGTGCCATCACCGTGGGACAGGGGGCTAATGGCTACACCTTC. Its protein product is CAITVGQGANGYTF.

This clone was recorded once. The DNA for the CDR3 is TGTGCCAGCAGCCAAGATGACAGGGGGACCCAGTACTTC. This sequence encodes CASSQDDRGTQYF. This sequence joins TRBV3-1 (or the pseudogene TRBV3-2) and TRBJ2-5; 8 bases line up with TRBD1. The CDR3 sequence is 13 residues long. Per germline, CDR1 LGHDT and CDR2 YNNKEL (reference sequence). V trimming: 0 bases; J trimming: 7 bases; junction bases outside the gene matches: 1.

The DNA for the CDR3 is TGTGCCAGCACACAGGGTATAGGTTCCTATAATTCACCCCTCCACTTT. Protein product: CASTQGIGSYNSPLHF. The chain links TRBV25-1 to TRBJ1-6; possible D gene TRBD1, 6 bases. The CDR3 length is 16 residues. Trimming shortened V by 7 bases and J by 1 base, and 14 bases separated the two germline ends. Germline V CDR1 and CDR2: MGHDK, SYGVNS.

The gene calls are TRBV30 and TRBJ1-3; 11 bases are shared with TRBD1. The CDR3 is 16 amino acids. The germline V gene encodes CDR1 GTSNPN and CDR2 SVGIG (reference sequence). V gave up 3 bases and J gave up 2 bases; unmatched junction bases: 6. The CDR3 sequence: CAWSLSGQGAGNTIYF. In nucleotides, the CDR3 is TGTGCCTGGAGCCTCTCGGGACAGGGGGCTGGAAACACCATATATTTT. The variable domain in full, completed from reference TRBV30 and TRBJ1-3, reads SQTIHQWPATLVQPVGSPLSLECTVEGTSNPNLYWYRQAAGRGLQLLFYSVGIGQISSEVPQNLSASRPQDRQFILSSKKLLLSDSGFYLCAWSLSGQGAGNTIYFGEGSWLTVV.

The chain couples TRBV10-3 to TRBJ2-7; TRBD1 is a possible D gene (5 bases). The CDR3 loop spans 16 amino acids. CDR1 and CDR2 from the germline V gene are ENHRY and SYGVKD. Trimming cost V 3 bases and J 2 bases, with 17 bases left between them. The CDR3 spells CAISEIRQKTPYEQYF. CDR3 nucleotide sequence: TGTGCCATCAGTGAAATCCGACAGAAAACACCCTACGAGCAGTACTTC.

The rearrangement joins TRBV12-3 or TRBV12-4 to TRBJ2-1; tentative D call: TRBD2 (5 bases). Trimming pared 3 bases from V and 12 bases from J, leaving 12 bases between. This CDR3 has 12 amino acids. The CDR3 loop reads CASSLGSQVQFF. The DNA for the CDR3 is TGTGCCAGCAGTTTGGGGAGTCAAGTGCAGTTCTTC.